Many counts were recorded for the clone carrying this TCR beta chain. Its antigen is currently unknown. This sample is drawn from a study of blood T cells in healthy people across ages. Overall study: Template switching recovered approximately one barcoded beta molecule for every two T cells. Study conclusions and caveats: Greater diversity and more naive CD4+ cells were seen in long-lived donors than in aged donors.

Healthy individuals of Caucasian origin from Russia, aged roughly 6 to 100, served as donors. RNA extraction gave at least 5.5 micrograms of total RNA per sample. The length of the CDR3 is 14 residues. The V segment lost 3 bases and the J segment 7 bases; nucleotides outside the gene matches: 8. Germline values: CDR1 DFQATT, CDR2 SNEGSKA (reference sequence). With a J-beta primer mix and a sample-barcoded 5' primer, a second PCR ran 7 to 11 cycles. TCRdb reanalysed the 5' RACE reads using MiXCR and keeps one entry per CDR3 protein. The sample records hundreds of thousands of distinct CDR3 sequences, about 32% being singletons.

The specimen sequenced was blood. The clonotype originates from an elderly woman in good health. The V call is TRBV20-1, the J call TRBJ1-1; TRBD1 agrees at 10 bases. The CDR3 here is CSARGGTGVGEAFF. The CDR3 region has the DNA TGCAGTGCTAGGGGGGGGACAGGGGTCGGTGAAGCTTTCTTT.